This T cell receptor (beta chain) is from a study of cytomegalovirus exposure and HLA in healthy donors. Points on this clone: Other DNA sequences from this sample encode an identical CDR3 as well.

The CDR3 has 14 residues. Looked up from germline, CDR1 is SGHRS and CDR2 is YFSETQ. Trimming shortened V by 3 bases and J by 1 base, and 7 bases separated the two germline ends. The PCR contained 60 Vbeta and 13 Jbeta primers. Measured with immunoSEQ multiplex PCR; TCRdb has only the in-frame clones, and not every one. The sample carries about 120,000 clones, about 10% recorded once. The rearrangement links TRBV5-1 to TRBJ2-2; the D gene is possibly TRBD1 (6 bases). This clonotype was sampled from a man aged 25-40 years in good health and CMV-seronegative. The sequenced sample consisted of PBMCs. CDR3 in amino acids: CASSSTGNTGELFF. As DNA, the CDR3 is TGCGCCAGCAGCTCGACAGGGAACACCGGGGAGCTGTTTTTT.